One T cell receptor (beta chain) is described in this entry. Its antigen is not known. This sample stems from a study of CD8 T cells in ankylosing spondylitis. MiXCR, run by TCRdb on the 5' RACE reads, gives a single entry per CDR3 protein. This table holds 750,000 to 850,000 distinct CDR3 sequences, 12% found once. Germline V gives CDR1 SEHNR, CDR2 FQNEAQ (reference sequence). Trimming removed 5 bases at V and 1 base at J, with 10 bases between. This CDR3 has 14 residues. Study outcomes and limitations: Ankylosing spondylitis blood appeared to carry a characteristic TCR beta motif of roughly 8 highly homologous variants.

Sample: blood, either unsorted or a sorted T cell fraction (not recorded which). The clonotype was recovered from a male donor with ankylosing spondylitis. The rearrangement joins TRBV7-9 to TRBJ2-3, with D possibly being TRBD1 (5 bases). The CDR3 here is CASSDRTGTDTQYF. The CDR3 DNA is TGTGCCAGCAGCGACAGAACGGGCACAGATACGCAGTATTTT.